This TCR beta chain was sequenced in a study of T cell repertoires in cytomegalovirus infection. For the study at large: Indications of both CMV infection and matching HLA type were provided by public TCR beta signatures.

Points on this clonotype: Its specificity is unknown.

Study-level points and caveats: The response measured ex vivo was dominated by TCR beta clonotypes (HLA-C-restricted and CMV-specific).

The CDR3 is 14 amino acids. Germline CDR1 and CDR2: LNHDA and SQIVND (reference sequence). The V end lost 0 bases, the J end lost 1 base, and 6 bases lay between the germline ends. TCRdb ran MiXCR on the reads and lists one entry per CDR3 protein. The data contain about 450,000 distinct CDR3 sequences, approximately 31% of them singletons. The source material was PBMCs. This chain joins TRBV19 and TRBJ1-1, with no clear D. This clonotype originated in a human donor in good health (CMV status not recorded). Some clones in this sample may be carry-over from other donors' samples. CDR3 in amino acids: CASSIEIRNTEAFF. In nucleotides, the CDR3 is TGTGCCAGTAGTATAGAGATCCGGAACACTGAAGCTTTCTTT.